These 23 T cell receptor beta chains share one sample of origin, sequenced in a study of PD-L1 blockade in urothelial cancer. TCRdb keeps only in-frame clones here, not all; method: immunoSEQ multiplex PCR. The sample has around 50,000 clones, approximately 85% seen once. Time point in this sample: peripheral blood 6 weeks after treatment start. This material consisted of PBMCs, taken around atezolizumab (anti-PD-L1) treatment. Receptors originate from a man aged 50 to 59 with urothelial cancer.

CDR3 in DNA: TGTGCCAGCAGTTTGTTAGCGGGGGCCCCGAACACCGGGGAGCTGTTTTTT. Protein sequence: CASSLLAGAPNTGELFF. The chain recombines TRBV27 with TRBJ2-2; 9 positions match TRBD2. Germline CDR1 is MNHEY and CDR2 is SMNVEV (reference sequence). Unmatched junction bases numbered 5, after V lost 3 bases and J lost 0 bases. There are 17 residues in the CDR3.

Details on this clone: The junction departs from the called germline gene at one end, perhaps through a read error. V is TRBV7-7 and J is TRBJ1-4; D call uncertain. Germline assignment: CDR1 SSHAT and CDR2 FNYEAQ (reference sequence). The CDR3 is 13 residues long. Here the CDR3 reads CASSFGINEKLFF. CDR3 nucleotide sequence: TGTGCTAGCAGCTTCGGGATTAATGAAAAACTGTTTTTT.

The V call is TRBV5-1, the J call TRBJ2-5, with 10 bases that match TRBD1. There are 16 residues in the CDR3. V lost 6 bases to trimming and J lost 5 bases; unmatched junction nucleotides: 13. Germline V gene data show CDR1 as SGHRS and CDR2 as YFSETQ. The CDR3 DNA reads TGCGCCAGCACCCCCGGCGACAGGGGGCAGGTGGAGACCCAGTACTTC. Translated: CASTPGDRGQVETQYF.

The gene calls are TRBV2 and TRBJ2-1, with D perhaps matching TRBD1 (5 bases). Trimming took 4 bases from V and 0 from J, leaving 16 bases between them. CDR1 is SNHLY, CDR2 FYNNEI, per germline. CDR3 length: 17 amino acids. The CDR3 sequence is CASSGQWVFSSYNEQFF. CDR3 DNA: TGTGCCAGCAGTGGACAGTGGGTCTTCAGCTCCTACAATGAGCAGTTCTTC.

The V gene is TRBV29-1, the J gene TRBJ1-1; D is unclear. This CDR3 has 13 amino acids. The V end lost 6 bases, the J end lost 0 bases, and 11 bases lay between the germline ends. Per the germline V gene, CDR1 is SQVTM and CDR2 is ANQGSEA. CDR3 in amino acids: CSVPSDMNTEAFF. The CDR3 nucleotides read TGCAGCGTACCGTCAGACATGAACACTGAAGCTTTCTTT.

J is TRBJ2-3 and V is TRBV5-8, with a weak D call TRBD2 (6 bases). This CDR3 is built from 13 residues. Trimming removed 0 bases from V and 8 bases from J, with 10 bases in between. In germline, CDR1 is SGHTS, CDR2 YDEGEE. The CDR3 DNA sequence: TGTGCCAGCAGCTTGGCCGGGCGGGGTACGCAGTATTTT. Amino acids: CASSLAGRGTQYF.

This chain connects TRBV6-5 to TRBJ2-1, with D perhaps matching TRBD2 (6 bases). The V and J ends lost 4 bases and 9 bases respectively, with 16 bases between them. The CDR3 runs 14 residues. Germline CDR1 reads MNHEY; CDR2 reads SVGAGI. CDR3 in amino acids: CASSSLTRIGEQFF. The CDR3 DNA is TGTGCCAGCAGTTCCTTGACTAGAATAGGTGAGCAGTTCTTC.

This rearrangement joins TRBV19 to TRBJ2-4; 10 nucleotides agree with TRBD1. The junction had 6 bases not matched to a gene; V was cut back by 6 bases and J by 7 bases. Per the germline V gene, CDR1 is LNHDA and CDR2 is SQIVND (reference sequence). The length of the CDR3 is 14 residues. CDR3: CASRRRDRGNIQYF. CDR3 DNA: TGTGCCAGTAGACGGCGGGACAGGGGTAACATTCAGTACTTC.

The V and J genes are TRBV9 and TRBJ2-3, with 8 bases that match TRBD2. The germline V gene has CDR1 SGDLS and CDR2 YYNGEE. V shed 0 bases, J shed 2 bases, and the junction held 8 bases outside the gene matches. The CDR3 has 17 amino acids. CDR3 in amino acids: CASSVDGGGRSTDTQYF. The CDR3 DNA reads TGTGCCAGCAGCGTAGATGGGGGCGGGAGGTCCACAGATACGCAGTATTTT. Filled out from reference TRBV9 and TRBJ2-3, the complete variable domain reads DSGVTQTPKHLITATGQRVTLRCSPRSGDLSVYWYQQSLDQGLQFLIQYYNGEERAKGNILERFSAQQFPDLHSELNLSSLELGDSALYFCASSVDGGGRSTDTQYFGPGTRLTVL.

V and J are TRBV18 and TRBJ2-4; 7 nucleotides line up with TRBD1. With 3 bases clipped from V and 5 bases from J, the junction kept 4 bases outside the gene matches. CDR1 KGHSH and CDR2 LQKENI come from the germline V gene. This CDR3 is built from 14 residues. The CDR3, as DNA: TGTGCCAGCTCACCCCGGACAGGTGAAAACATTCAGTACTTC. Its protein product is CASSPRTGENIQYF.

The chain has TRBV7-6 and TRBJ2-5, with a weak D call TRBD2 (5 bases). Looked up from germline, CDR1 is SGHVS and CDR2 is FNYEAQ. The CDR3 extends over 12 amino acids. The V and J ends lost 1 base and 7 bases respectively, with 7 bases between them. The CDR3 nucleotides are TGTGCCAGCAGCTTAGTTCGGGGGACCCAGTACTTC. Protein: CASSLVRGTQYF. Looking up the rest from reference TRBV7-6 and TRBJ2-5 gives the full variable domain: GAGVSQSPRYKVTKRGQDVALRCDPISGHVSLYWYRQALGQGPEFLTYFNYEAQQDKSGLPNDRFSAERPEGSISTLTIQRTEQRDSAMYRCASSLVRGTQYFGPGTRLLVL.

The J gene is TRBJ2-3, the V gene TRBV10-1; TRBD2 agrees at 12 bases. Germline V lookup: CDR1 WNHNN, CDR2 SYGVQD (reference sequence). This CDR3 is 16 amino acids long. The V segment lost 5 bases and the J segment 4 bases; nucleotides outside the gene matches: 7. CDR3 amino acids: CASSSASGRAADTQYF. DNA of the CDR3: TGCGCCAGCAGTTCGGCTAGCGGGAGGGCTGCAGATACGCAGTATTTT.

The chain couples TRBV19 to TRBJ2-7; D uncertain. This CDR3 contains 12 residues. Trimming shortened V by 5 bases and J by 5 bases, and 10 bases separated the two germline ends. The germline CDR1 and CDR2 sequences are LNHDA and SQIVND (reference sequence). CDR3 nucleotides: TGTGCCAGTAGTGTTAACTCAAACGAGCAGTACTTC. The encoded protein is CASSVNSNEQYF.

The V and J genes are TRBV7-9 and TRBJ1-2, with D perhaps TRBD1 (6 bases). The V gene's germline CDR1 is SEHNR and CDR2 FQNEAQ (reference sequence). V lost 5 bases and J lost 3, with 13 bases in between. CDR3 length: 14 residues. The CDR3 reads CASSLRQEDYGYTF. In DNA form, the CDR3 reads TGTGCCAGCAGCCTCCGACAGGAAGACTATGGCTACACCTTC.

The chain recombines TRBV5-1 with TRBJ2-2, with TRBD1 as a possible D gene (6 bases). This CDR3 region has 15 residues. With 1 base removed from V and 7 bases from J, the gap between germline ends came to 14 bases. Germline V lookup: CDR1 SGHRS, CDR2 YFSETQ. CDR3: CASSLTLGAGGELFF. The CDR3 region has the DNA TGCGCCAGCAGCTTGACGTTGGGGGCTGGCGGGGAGCTGTTTTTT.

V is TRBV27 and J is TRBJ2-3; D is perhaps TRBD2 (5 bases). Per the germline V gene, CDR1 is MNHEY and CDR2 is SMNVEV (reference sequence). V lost 5 bases and J 5 bases, leaving 17 bases between the germline ends. The CDR3 is 15 amino acids. In DNA form, the CDR3 reads TGTGCCAGCAGTCTACGGGGTCTTCTGTTAGATACGCAGTATTTT. Translated, it gives CASSLRGLLLDTQYF.

The chain is built from TRBV19 and TRBJ1-5; D is uncertain. The germline gives CDR1 LNHDA, CDR2 SQIVND (reference sequence). This CDR3 has 11 residues. The germline V and J ends were trimmed by 5 bases and 6 bases, with 5 bases remaining between them. The CDR3, as DNA: TGTGCCAGTAGTTTCGGTCAGCCCCAGCATTTT. This sequence encodes CASSFGQPQHF.

The V gene is TRBV6-1, the J gene TRBJ2-7, with 12 bases aligning to TRBD2. The CDR3 contains 15 residues. The ends lost 0 bases at V and 4 bases at J; junction bases unmatched: 1. Per germline, CDR1 MNHNS and CDR2 SASEGT. DNA of the CDR3: TGTGCCAGCAGTGAAGCAACTAGCGGGGGGTACGAGCAGTACTTC. Its translation: CASSEATSGGYEQYF.

This rearrangement joins TRBV7-9 to TRBJ2-5, with 7 bases that match TRBD1. The trim removed 0 bases at V and 2 bases at J, leaving 6 bases unmatched. Germline CDR1 SEHNR, CDR2 FQNEAQ (reference sequence). The CDR3 covers 16 residues. CDR3 sequence (DNA): TGTGCCAGCAGCTTAGCAAGGGTCAGGGGGCAAGAGACCCAGTACTTC. This gives the protein CASSLARVRGQETQYF.

This clone was observed once. The chain recombines TRBV28 with TRBJ2-5; the D gene is possibly TRBD1 (7 bases). In germline, CDR1 is MDHEN, CDR2 SYDVKM. The CDR3 length is 12 residues. For the CDR3, the DNA is TGTGTATCGCAGGGGGGCCAAGAGACCCAGTACTTC. Translation: CVSQGGQETQYF. Full variable domain (remainder filled in from reference TRBV28 and TRBJ2-5): DVKVTQSSRYLVKRTGEKVFLECVQDMDHENMFWYRQDPGLGLRLIYFSYDVKMKEKGDIPEGYSVSREKKERFSLILESASTNQTSMYLCVSQGGQETQYFGPGTRLLVL.

The chain has TRBV21-1 and TRBJ2-4; the D call of TRBD2 is as the table states it, not checked on the DNA. TRBV21-1 is a listed pseudogene. The CDR3 has 11 amino acids. The CDR3 spells CAGPPGNIQYF. Here the CDR3 DNA reads TGTGCAGGGCCTCCGGGGAACATTCAGTACTTC.

The chain recombines TRBV6-6 with TRBJ2-5; TRBD1 matches 8 bases. Germline CDR1 is MNHNY and CDR2 is SVGAGI (reference sequence). V trimming: 6 bases; J trimming: 2 bases; junction bases outside the gene matches: 11. This CDR3 is 16 amino acids long. As DNA, the CDR3 is TGTGCCAGCAGACCTCGCGACCGACAGGGGCAAGAGACCCAGTACTTC. Translated, it gives CASRPRDRQGQETQYF.

This sequence joins TRBV7-2 and TRBJ2-3; 9 bases line up with TRBD2. Germline CDR1 SGHTA, CDR2 FQGNSA. Trimming cost V 5 bases and J 7 bases; bases outside gene matches: 7. This CDR3 is 14 amino acids long. The CDR3 is CASSTPTSGYTQYF. DNA for the CDR3: TGTGCCAGCAGCACCCCGACTAGCGGCTATACGCAGTATTTT.